This entry is about one T cell receptor (beta chain). The sample is drawn from a study of blood T cell repertoires in COVID-19. There are 20 residues in the CDR3. Losses at the gene ends were 1 base for V and 7 bases for J; bases not matched to a gene: 15. The germline V gene encodes CDR1 MGHRA and CDR2 YSYEKL. Sequencing used immunoSEQ multiplex PCR; TCRdb keeps in-frame clones, though not all of them. Of 450,000 or so clones in the sample, 89% were seen once. The sample was peripheral blood. This chain joins TRBV4-1 and TRBJ2-2, with TRBD2 identical over 13 bases. The clonotype comes from a young man with COVID-19, enrolled during active disease. This CDR3 is CASSQGSGYTSGGARGELFF. The CDR3 DNA follows: TGCGCCAGCAGCCAAGGGTCGGGCTATACTAGCGGGGGGGCCCGCGGGGAGCTGTTTTTT.